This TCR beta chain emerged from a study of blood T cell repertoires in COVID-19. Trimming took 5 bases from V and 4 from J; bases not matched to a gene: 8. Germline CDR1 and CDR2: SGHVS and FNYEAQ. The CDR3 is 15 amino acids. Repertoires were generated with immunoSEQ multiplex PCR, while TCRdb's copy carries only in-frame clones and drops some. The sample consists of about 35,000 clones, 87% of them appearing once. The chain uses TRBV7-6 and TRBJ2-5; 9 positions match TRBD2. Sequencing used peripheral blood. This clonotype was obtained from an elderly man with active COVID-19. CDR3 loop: CASSVGTSRRETQYF. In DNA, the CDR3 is TGTGCCAGCAGCGTAGGGACTAGCCGGAGAGAGACCCAGTACTTC.